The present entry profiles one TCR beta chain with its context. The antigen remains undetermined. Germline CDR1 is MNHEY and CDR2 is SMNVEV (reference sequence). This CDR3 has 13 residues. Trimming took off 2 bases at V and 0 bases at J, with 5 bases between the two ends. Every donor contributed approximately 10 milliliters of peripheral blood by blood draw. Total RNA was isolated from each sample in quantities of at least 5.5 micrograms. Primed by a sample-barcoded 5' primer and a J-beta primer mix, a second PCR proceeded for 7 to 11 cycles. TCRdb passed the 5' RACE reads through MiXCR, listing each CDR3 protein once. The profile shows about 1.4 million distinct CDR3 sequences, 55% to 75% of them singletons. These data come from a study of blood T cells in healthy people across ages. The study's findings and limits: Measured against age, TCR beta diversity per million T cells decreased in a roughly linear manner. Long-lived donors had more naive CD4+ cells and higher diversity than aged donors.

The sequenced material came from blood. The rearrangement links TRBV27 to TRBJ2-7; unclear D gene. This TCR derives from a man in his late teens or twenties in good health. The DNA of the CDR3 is TGTGCCAGCAGTTTAACACACTCCTACGAGCAGTACTTC. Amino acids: CASSLTHSYEQYF.